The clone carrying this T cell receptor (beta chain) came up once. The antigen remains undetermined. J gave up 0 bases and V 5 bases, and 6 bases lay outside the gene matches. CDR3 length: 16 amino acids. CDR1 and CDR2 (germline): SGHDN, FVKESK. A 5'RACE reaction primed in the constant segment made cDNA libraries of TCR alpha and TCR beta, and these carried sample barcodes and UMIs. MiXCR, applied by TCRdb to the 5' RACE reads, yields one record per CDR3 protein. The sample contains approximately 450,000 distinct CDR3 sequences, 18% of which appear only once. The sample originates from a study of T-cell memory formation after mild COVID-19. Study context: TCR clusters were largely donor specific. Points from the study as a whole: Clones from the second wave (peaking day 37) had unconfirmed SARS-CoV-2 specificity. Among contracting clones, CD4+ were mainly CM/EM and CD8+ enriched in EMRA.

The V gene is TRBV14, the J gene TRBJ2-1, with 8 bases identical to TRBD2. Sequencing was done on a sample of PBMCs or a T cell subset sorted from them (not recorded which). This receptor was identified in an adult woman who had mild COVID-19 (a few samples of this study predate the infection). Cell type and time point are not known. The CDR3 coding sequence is TGTGCCAGCAGCTACTTAGCGGGACGCTCCTACAATGAGCAGTTCTTC. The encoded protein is CASSYLAGRSYNEQFF.